The next 27 T cell receptor beta chains were all read from a single sample in a study of blood T cell repertoires in COVID-19. Using immunoSEQ multiplex PCR, the repertoire was profiled, and TCRdb retains in-frame clones only, with some absent. The top ten clones hold more than 15% of a sample with about 80,000 clones, more than 60% of them seen once. The specimen sequenced was peripheral blood. These receptors were taken from a human donor in a cohort sampled during active COVID-19.

V gene TRBV6-6 combines with J gene TRBJ2-7; 12 bases are a match to TRBD1. Germline V CDR1 and CDR2: MNHNY, SVGAGI (reference sequence). The trim removed 6 bases at V and 6 bases at J, leaving 6 bases unmatched. There are 14 residues in the CDR3. The DNA of the CDR3 is TGTGCCAGCAGCCCGGGACAGGGGGCAGGCGAGCAGTACGTC. It yields the protein CASSPGQGAGEQYV.

The chain couples TRBV27 to TRBJ1-1, with 7 bases lining up with TRBD1. Germline V gene lookup returns CDR1 MNHEY and CDR2 SMNVEV (reference sequence). CDR3 length: 14 amino acids. The J segment lost 11 bases and the V segment lost 3 bases, leaving 12 bases of the junction unmatched. The CDR3 protein is CASSFGMTGRRAFF. CDR3 sequence (DNA): TGTGCCAGCAGTTTTGGGATGACAGGGAGGCGGGCTTTCTTT.

This clone was counted a few times. The chain joins TRBV7-2 to TRBJ1-3; possibly TRBD1 for D (6 bases). This CDR3 has 19 residues. The ends were cut back, 5 bases at V and 0 bases at J, with 23 bases in the middle. Germline CDR1 is SGHTA and CDR2 is FQGNSA. Here the CDR3 DNA reads TGTGCCAGCAGCCTCCGACCTCAACAGGGTACTCGCTCTGGAAACACCATATATTTT. Protein sequence: CASSLRPQQGTRSGNTIYF.

The chain recombines TRBV6-5 with TRBJ1-2; 11 nucleotides line up with TRBD1. J lost 5 bases, V lost 4 bases, and 3 bases had no gene match. Germline CDR1 reads MNHEY; CDR2 reads SVGAGI. The CDR3 is made up of 14 amino acids. CDR3: CASSWTGGGYGYTF. The CDR3 DNA is TGTGCCAGCAGTTGGACAGGGGGCGGATATGGCTACACCTTC.

This chain joins TRBV18 and TRBJ2-3; D unresolved. V lost 5 bases and J 2 bases, leaving 8 bases between the germline ends. The germline V gene has CDR1 KGHSH and CDR2 LQKENI. This CDR3 comprises 13 residues. The CDR3 bases are TGTGCCAGCTCAACGACTGTCACAGATACGCAGTATTTT. Encoded protein: CASSTTVTDTQYF.

V is TRBV19 and J is TRBJ2-5, with 7 bases identical to TRBD2. The ends lost 1 base at V and 2 bases at J; junction bases unmatched: 7. This CDR3 is 16 amino acids long. The V gene's germline CDR1 is LNHDA and CDR2 SQIVND (reference sequence). The CDR3 DNA reads as TGTGCCAGTAGTATAGCCCCTAGCGGACCACAAGAGACCCAGTACTTC. It codes for CASSIAPSGPQETQYF.

The chain couples TRBV24-1 to TRBJ2-3; 9 bases are shared with TRBD1. Germline V gene data show CDR1 as KGHDR and CDR2 as SFDVKD. The CDR3 contains 16 residues. The junction had 9 bases not matched to a gene; V was cut back by 4 bases and J by 5 bases. CDR3 region: CATSDPAQGAGDTQYF. The CDR3, as DNA: TGTGCCACCAGTGACCCCGCACAGGGGGCGGGAGATACGCAGTATTTT.

The chain combines TRBV15 with TRBJ1-5; TRBD1 matches at 7 bases. The CDR3 is 14 amino acids. Germline trimming cut 8 bases from V and 5 bases from J; bases unmatched to any gene: 9. Germline CDR1 LNHNV, CDR2 YYDKDF (reference sequence). The CDR3 DNA reads TGTGCCACCGGGGGGCAGGGGGAGGATCAGCCCCAGCATTTT. It yields the protein CATGGQGEDQPQHF. The whole variable domain, filled in from reference TRBV15 and TRBJ1-5, reads DAMVIQNPRYQVTQFGKPVTLSCSQTLNHNVMYWYQQKSSQAPKLLFHYYDKDFNNEADTPDNFQSRRPNTSFCFLDIRSPGLGDTAMYLCATGGQGEDQPQHFGDGTRLSIL.

The chain links TRBV30 to TRBJ2-2; 8 bases agree with TRBD2. CDR1 GTSNPN and CDR2 SVGIG come from the germline V gene (reference sequence). CDR3 size: 16 residues. V shed 6 bases and J 4 bases; nucleotides not matched to a gene: 13. The CDR3 region is CACLGGAGDATGELFF. The CDR3 coding sequence is TGTGCCTGCCTCGGGGGAGCGGGAGATGCCACCGGGGAGCTGTTTTTT.

V gene TRBV5-1 combines with J gene TRBJ1-2; tentatively, D is TRBD1 (6 bases). CDR3 length: 20 residues. Between the trimmed V and J ends, which lost 3 bases and 3 bases, there was a span of 30 bases. The germline gives CDR1 SGHRS, CDR2 YFSETQ. CDR3 in DNA: TGCGCCAGCAGCTCCTTTTGGGGTGGGACAAGCACCCACCACGACTATGGCTACACCTTC. The encoded protein is CASSSFWGGTSTHHDYGYTF.

The chain links TRBV7-6 to TRBJ1-1; the match to TRBD1 covers 7 bases. With V trimmed by 3 bases and J by 3 bases, 10 bases remained unmatched. The CDR3 is 16 residues long. CDR1 is SGHVS and CDR2 is FNYEAQ in the germline V gene. The CDR3 DNA sequence: TGTGCCAGCAGCTTTTTAGCAGGGGGGCAGGACACTGAAGCTTTCTTT. This gives the protein CASSFLAGGQDTEAFF.

The J gene is TRBJ1-2, the V gene TRBV29-1; 10 bases map to TRBD1. The CDR3 loop spans 13 amino acids. Unmatched junction bases numbered 9, after V lost 6 bases and J lost 8 bases. The V gene's germline CDR1 is SQVTM and CDR2 ANQGSEA. CDR3: CSVPSDRGKGYTF. Here the CDR3 DNA reads TGCAGCGTCCCCTCGGACAGGGGGAAAGGCTACACCTTC.

The rearrangement joins TRBV7-3 to TRBJ2-2; a possible D gene is TRBD2 (6 bases). V lost 6 bases to trimming and J lost 3 bases, with 14 bases between them. Germline assignment: CDR1 SGHTA and CDR2 FQGTGA. The CDR3 has 15 residues. This CDR3 is CASSPGGSDTGELFF. In DNA form, the CDR3 reads TGTGCCAGCAGTCCTGGGGGGTCGGACACCGGGGAGCTGTTTTTT.

This clone was seen just once. The chain links TRBV4-1 to TRBJ2-5; TRBD2 matches 10 bases. The CDR3 runs 16 residues. The V gene's germline CDR1 is MGHRA and CDR2 YSYEKL. Germline trimming cut 4 bases from V and 0 bases from J; bases unmatched to any gene: 5. The CDR3 protein is CASSPTSGKYQETQYF. The CDR3 bases are TGCGCCAGCAGCCCTACTAGCGGGAAGTACCAAGAGACCCAGTACTTC.

CDR3 residues: CASSRRDTITDTQYF. Here the CDR3 DNA reads TGTGCCAGCAGCCGCCGGGACACAATCACAGATACGCAGTATTTT. The gene calls are TRBV7-9 and TRBJ2-3; D possibly corresponds to TRBD1 (6 bases). V gave up 5 bases and J gave up 2 bases, with 14 bases separating them. The CDR3 is 15 amino acids. CDR1 and CDR2 (germline): SEHNR, FQNEAQ (reference sequence). The full variable domain, with the rest looked up from reference TRBV7-9 and TRBJ2-3, is DTGVSQNPRHKITKRGQNVTFRCDPISEHNRLYWYRQTLGQGPEFLTYFQNEAQLEKSRLLSDRFSAERPKGSFSTLEIQRTEQGDSAMYLCASSRRDTITDTQYFGPGTRLTVL.

This clone was picked up a small number of times. The V call is TRBV7-9, the J call TRBJ2-2; D remains ambiguous. CDR3 length equals 12 residues. Deletions cut 4 bases from V and 3 bases from J, with 3 bases between. Germline lookup yields CDR1 SEHNR and CDR2 FQNEAQ (reference sequence). The CDR3: CASSSYTGELFF. The CDR3 DNA reads as TGTGCCAGCAGCTCTTACACCGGGGAGCTGTTTTTT.

This clone has more than one count but fewer than ten. This chain uses TRBV6-5 with TRBJ2-2, with D unresolved. The CDR3 loop spans 14 amino acids. V dropped 2 bases and J dropped 4 bases, with 8 bases sitting between them. Germline V gene data show CDR1 as MNHEY and CDR2 as SVGAGI. The CDR3 region is CASSYKLTTGELFF. The CDR3 DNA sequence: TGTGCCAGCAGTTACAAACTAACCACCGGGGAGCTGTTTTTT.

This clone appeared a few times. The chain employs TRBV7-9 and TRBJ1-2; maybe TRBD1 (6 bases). The CDR3 length is 17 residues. Germline-derived CDR1 and CDR2 are SEHNR and FQNEAQ (reference sequence). V lost 0 bases to trimming and J lost 4 bases, with 18 bases between them. CDR3 region: CASSLAQGPELIYGYTF. In DNA, the CDR3 is TGTGCCAGCAGCTTAGCACAGGGCCCAGAATTAATCTATGGCTACACCTTC.

The rearrangement links TRBV5-7 to TRBJ2-1, with 14 bases that match TRBD2. TRBV5-7 is marked as an open reading frame, function uncertain. This CDR3 contains 15 residues. Losses at the gene ends were 4 bases for V and 5 bases for J; bases not matched to a gene: 2. DNA of the CDR3: TGTGCCAGCAGCGAGGGACTAGCGGGAGACAATGAGCAGTTCTTC. Translation gives CASSEGLAGDNEQFF.

This chain uses TRBV5-5 with TRBJ2-3, with 13 positions matching TRBD2. From germline, CDR1 is SGHKS and CDR2 YYEKEE (reference sequence). V was clipped by 0 bases and J by 4 bases; unmatched bases: 8. CDR3 length: 18 residues. The CDR3 DNA sequence: TGTGCCAGCAGCTTGGTAGGAGGACTAGCGGGAGAATCAGATACGCAGTATTTT. This codes for CASSLVGGLAGESDTQYF.

The sample holds a few counts of this clone. The rearrangement joins TRBV7-9 to TRBJ1-5; no firm D call. CDR1 is SEHNR, CDR2 FQNEAQ, per germline (reference sequence). Trimming cost V 5 bases and J 3 bases, with 11 bases left between them. CDR3 length: 14 residues. The CDR3 region is CASSSGPLNQPQHF. The CDR3 coding sequence is TGTGCCAGCAGCAGCGGGCCTCTCAATCAGCCCCAGCATTTT.

The chain couples TRBV11-2 to TRBJ2-3, with TRBD2 matching 7 bases. Per germline, CDR1 SGHAT and CDR2 FQNNGV. V was pared by 2 bases and J by 6 bases, with 14 bases of the junction left unmatched. The CDR3 has 17 residues. DNA of the CDR3: TGTGCCAGCAGCTTAACCGGGGGAGCGGGGTTCACGGATACGCAGTATTTT. It is translated as CASSLTGGAGFTDTQYF.

About this clone itself: The sample has other DNA sequences that encode this CDR3 too. V gene TRBV6-2 or TRBV6-3 combines with J gene TRBJ1-2; unclear D gene. Deletions cut 6 bases from V and 7 bases from J, with 15 bases between. CDR3 length: 13 residues. Germline V gene data show CDR1 as MNHEY and CDR2 as SVGEGT. The CDR3 nucleotides read TGTGCCAGCAGCCCGGACTACCTCTCTGGCTACACCTTC. This encodes CASSPDYLSGYTF.

This clone was found a few times. The rearrangement links TRBV5-4 to TRBJ2-3, with a possible D match to TRBD1 (6 bases). CDR1 and CDR2 from the germline V gene are SGHNT and YYREEE (reference sequence). Trimming cost V 2 bases and J 3 bases, with 10 bases left between them. This CDR3 contains 14 residues. The CDR3 DNA reads as TGTGCCAGCAGCTTTGGGGGCCCGACAGATACGCAGTATTTT. This gives the protein CASSFGGPTDTQYF.

V usage is TRBV6-4 and J usage is TRBJ2-1, with 10 bases identical to TRBD2. The CDR3 is 15 residues long. CDR1 and CDR2 (germline): MRHNA, SNTAGT. V lost 5 bases and J lost 7; bases outside the gene matches: 8. The CDR3 protein is CASSPSGGAGNEQFF. Here the CDR3 DNA reads TGTGCCAGCAGTCCAAGCGGGGGGGCCGGGAATGAGCAGTTCTTC.

The chain recombines TRBV5-1 with TRBJ2-7, with D hard to call. Germline lookup yields CDR1 SGHRS and CDR2 YFSETQ. The CDR3 extends over 14 amino acids. V dropped 1 base and J dropped 0 bases, with 8 bases sitting between them. CDR3 bases: TGCGCCAGCAGCTTGTTTTCCAGCTCCTACGAGCAGTACTTC. It yields the protein CASSLFSSSYEQYF. Variable domain in full (rest from reference TRBV5-1 and TRBJ2-7): KAGVTQTPRYLIKTRGQQVTLSCSPISGHRSVSWYQQTPGQGLQFLFEYFSETQRNKGNFPGRFSGRQFSNSRSEMNVSTLELGDSALYLCASSLFSSSYEQYFGPGTRLTVT.

This clone was found once. V gene TRBV4-1 combines with J gene TRBJ2-3; 7 bases agree with TRBD1. The CDR3 spans 14 residues. Looked up from germline, CDR1 is MGHRA and CDR2 is YSYEKL. J lost 5 bases, V lost 0 bases, and 2 bases had no gene match. The CDR3 protein is CASSQEGQKDTQYF. The CDR3 DNA follows: TGCGCCAGCAGCCAAGAGGGACAGAAAGATACGCAGTATTTT.